This T cell receptor (beta chain) was observed in a study of memory CD4+ T cells and cytomegalovirus serostatus. The sample holds a few counts of this clone. Data came from immunoSEQ multiplex PCR; TCRdb stores just in-frame clones and leaves some out. The sample shows tens of thousands of clones, approximately 80% of them seen only once. The sort gate was single viable CD3+CD4+CD8-CD45RO+ cells for memory CD4+ T cells. V was pared by 0 bases and J by 9 bases, with 10 bases of the junction left unmatched. Per germline, CDR1 MGHRA and CDR2 YSYEKL. CDR3 length: 17 amino acids. The sequence was obtained from an adult in good health and CMV-seropositive. The sample consisted of memory CD4+ T cells from blood. V gene TRBV4-1 combines with J gene TRBJ1-6, with 8 bases fitting TRBD1. The CDR3 protein is CASSQEQGGILVSPLHF. The CDR3 region has the DNA TGCGCCAGCAGCCAAGAACAGGGGGGGATATTGGTTTCACCCCTCCACTTT.